A selection of T cell receptor beta chains follows, all from one sample in a study of T cell responses to AZD1222 COVID-19 vaccine. TCRdb keeps only in-frame clones here, not all; method: immunoSEQ multiplex PCR. Of 250,000 to 300,000 clones listed, approximately 94% are singletons. Sequences were derived from peripheral blood, sampled 28 days after the second AZD1222 dose. Receptors were obtained from an adult who received the AZD1222 COVID-19 vaccine. Both conserved end residues are part of each CDR3. Fields, in order: J gene, V gene, D gene, clone size, CDR3 DNA, CDR3 protein. D genes are given only for firm matches. The size of a clone is reported for some rows only, either as once, few or many, or as a class for expanded clones.

TRBJ1-3,TRBV6-5,.,.,TGTGCCAGCAGTTACAGAGGTGGAAACACCATATATTTT,CASSYRGGNTIYF
TRBJ1-5,TRBV21-1,.,once,TGTGCCAGCGACCCCAGGGGTGGACAGCCCCAGCATTTT,CASDPRGGQPQHF
TRBJ2-1,TRBV24-1,.,.,TGTGCCACCAGTGATTTTGCTTACAATGAGCAGTTCTTC,CATSDFAYNEQFF
TRBJ1-6,TRBV27,.,.,TGTGCCAGCAAACTCCTGACCCAGGCGGATTCACCCCTCCACTTT,CASKLLTQADSPLHF
TRBJ2-7,TRBV9,TRBD1,.,TGTGCCAGCAGCGCCGGGACAGGGACCTACGAGCAGTACTTC,CASSAGTGTYEQYF
TRBJ2-7,TRBV2,.,.,TGTGCCAGCAGCGCACAAGTCTACGAGCAGTACTTC,CASSAQVYEQYF
TRBJ2-1,TRBV7-6,.,.,TGTGCCAGCAGCCTCAAGAACTCCTATTACAATGAGCAGTTCTTC,CASSLKNSYYNEQFF
TRBJ2-1,TRBV7-2,.,.,TGTGCCAGCAGCTTAGCGGGGGTGATATACAATGAGCAGTTCTTC,CASSLAGVIYNEQFF
TRBJ2-3,TRBV11-2,.,.,TGTGCCAGCAGCATCGATTACACAGATACGCAGTATTTT,CASSIDYTDTQYF
TRBJ2-7,TRBV6-5,.,.,TGTGCCAGCAGTTACGCTCCAGGAGACTACGAGCAGTACTTC,CASSYAPGDYEQYF
TRBJ1-2,TRBV13,.,.,TGTGCCAGCAGCTTAGGATTGGTTGATGGCTACACCTTC,CASSLGLVDGYTF
TRBJ1-2,TRBV6-2/TRBV6-3,.,.,TGTGCCAGCAGTTACTCGAAGGAAGGAGGCTACACCTTC,CASSYSKEGGYTF
TRBJ2-7,TRBV5-4,TRBD2,.,TGTGCCAGCAGCCGGGACTACTCTAACGAGCAGTACTTC,CASSRDYSNEQYF
TRBJ2-1,TRBV9,.,.,TGTGCCAGCAGCGTAGGAATCGGGAGCTCCTACAATGAGCAGTTCTTC,CASSVGIGSSYNEQFF
TRBJ2-1,TRBV5-4,TRBD1,.,TGTGCCAGCAGCGCCGCGACAGGGGTGAGTTACAATGAGCAGTTCTTC,CASSAATGVSYNEQFF
TRBJ1-5,TRBV4-1,.,once,TGCGCCAGCAGCCAAGAGGGGGGGGTGGTTGGACAGCCCCAGCATTTT,CASSQEGGVVGQPQHF
TRBJ1-1,TRBV2,TRBD1,.,TGTGCCGGCAAGGGGGCTGGGCTAAACACTGAAGCTTTCTTT,CAGKGAGLNTEAFF
TRBJ2-7,TRBV11-2,.,.,TGTGCCAGCGGCAGTTCGTCCTACGAGCAGTACTTC,CASGSSSYEQYF
TRBJ2-4,TRBV9,.,.,TGTGCCAGCAGCGGGGGTGGGTCTGGGGACATTCAGTACTTC,CASSGGGSGDIQYF
TRBJ2-4,TRBV28,.,.,TGTGCCAGCAGTTTCCAGGGAGCGGACATTCAGTACTTC,CASSFQGADIQYF